This T cell receptor (beta chain) was captured in a study of beta chain features in type 1 diabetes. Study results and caveats: Naive, central memory and regulatory TCRB repertoires appeared more similar among patients than healthy donors.

Every bit of the isolated RNA underwent reverse transcription, so sequencing read expressed TCRB transcripts. Sequencing used immunoSEQ multiplex PCR; TCRdb keeps in-frame clones, though not all of them. Counted here are just over 600,000 clones, 15% to 17% occurring once; the ten biggest clones make up about 0.097%. This CDR3 region has 15 residues. The germline V and J ends were trimmed by 5 bases and 3 bases, with 16 bases remaining between them. Per germline, CDR1 GTSNPN and CDR2 SVGIG (reference sequence). Via the markers CD45RO/CCR7/CD25/CD127/CD95/CD27, stem cell-like memory, regulatory, central memory and naive CD4+ cells were sorted. There are a few counts of this clone. Its antigen is unknown.

V usage is TRBV30 and J usage is TRBJ2-2, with unresolved D. Material for sequencing was naive CD4+ T cells from blood. The TCR originated in a young man in good health. CDR3 bases: TGTGCCTGGGGGGAAGATTCAGGAGACACCGGGGAGCTGTTTTTT. This sequence encodes CAWGEDSGDTGELFF.